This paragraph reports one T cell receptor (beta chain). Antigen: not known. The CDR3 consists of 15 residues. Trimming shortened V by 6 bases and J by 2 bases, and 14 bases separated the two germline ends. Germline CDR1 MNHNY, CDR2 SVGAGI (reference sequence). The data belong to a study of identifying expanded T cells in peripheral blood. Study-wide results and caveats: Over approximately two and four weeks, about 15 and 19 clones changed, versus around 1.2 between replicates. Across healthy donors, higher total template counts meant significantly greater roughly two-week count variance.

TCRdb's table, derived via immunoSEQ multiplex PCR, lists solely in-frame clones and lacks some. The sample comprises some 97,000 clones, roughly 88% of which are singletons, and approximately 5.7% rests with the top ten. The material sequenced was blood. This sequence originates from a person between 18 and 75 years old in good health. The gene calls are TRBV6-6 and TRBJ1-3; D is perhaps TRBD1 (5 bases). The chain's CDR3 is CASSLVGGTGNTIYF. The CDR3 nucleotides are TGTGCCAGCAGCCTTGTCGGGGGGACTGGAAACACCATATATTTT.